The 21 T cell receptor beta chains below all came from one sample that was sequenced in a study of T-cell reconstitution after alpha-beta-depleted transplantation in children. The TCRbeta library incorporated unique molecular identifiers. TCRdb reanalysed the PCR reads using MiXCR and keeps one entry per CDR3 protein. The sample has roughly 400,000 distinct CDR3 sequences; roughly 20% are singletons. The material was PBMCs from the stem cell graft donor, obtained from the stem cell graft. Receptor source: a human donor who donated a stem cell graft to a child with acute myeloid leukemia.

The chain couples TRBV4-3 to TRBJ2-3, with D uncertain. CDR1 and CDR2 (germline): LGHNA, YSLEER. Trimming removed 1 base at V and 5 bases at J, with 13 bases between. The CDR3 contains 15 residues. The CDR3 loop is CASSQGGKGRDTQYF. CDR3 sequence (DNA): TGCGCCAGCAGCCAAGGGGGTAAGGGCCGAGATACGCAGTATTTT.

The chain has TRBV12-3 or TRBV12-4 and TRBJ2-5; possible D gene TRBD2, 6 bases. This CDR3 contains 15 residues. Trimming left V 0 bases short and J 0 bases short, with 8 bases between. CDR3 bases: TGTGCCAGCAGTTTAGCGCGGGGTAACCAAGAGACCCAGTACTTC. It yields the protein CASSLARGNQETQYF.

This clonotype was counted a few times. This chain connects TRBV7-9 to TRBJ2-3, with 12 bases identical to TRBD2. Per germline, CDR1 SEHNR and CDR2 FQNEAQ (reference sequence). The CDR3 contains 15 residues. Losses at the gene ends were 11 bases for V and 4 bases for J; bases not matched to a gene: 10. The chain's CDR3 is CAAHLTSGSADTQYF. CDR3 nucleotides: TGTGCCGCTCACCTGACTAGCGGGAGTGCAGATACGCAGTATTTT.

The chain links TRBV12-3 or TRBV12-4 to TRBJ1-2; D is unresolved. This CDR3 region has 14 residues. V lost 2 bases and J 5 bases, leaving 12 bases between the germline ends. This CDR3 is CASSLHGLTYGYTF. The CDR3 DNA follows: TGTGCCAGCAGTTTACATGGACTCACTTATGGCTACACCTTC.

The chain carries TRBV24-1 and TRBJ2-3, with 7 bases lining up with TRBD2. CDR3 size: 12 residues. CDR1 KGHDR and CDR2 SFDVKD come from the germline V gene. V trimming: 3 bases; J trimming: 14 bases; junction bases outside the gene matches: 7. CDR3 DNA: TGTGCCACCAGTGATCCGGGAGGCCCGGCGTATTTT. Its translation is CATSDPGGPAYF.

J is TRBJ1-1 and V is TRBV24-1, with TRBD1 as a possible D gene (5 bases). Germline values: CDR1 KGHDR, CDR2 SFDVKD. CDR3 size: 20 residues. V was trimmed by 2 bases and J by 1 base, leaving 25 bases between them. CDR3 sequence reads: CATSDYGLGQTYLKNTEAFF. The CDR3 nucleotides are TGTGCCACCAGTGATTATGGGCTGGGGCAGACTTATTTAAAGAACACTGAAGCTTTCTTT.

The J gene is TRBJ2-7, the V gene TRBV7-9; D is ambiguous. V was trimmed by 6 bases and J by 1 base, leaving 13 bases between them. From germline, CDR1 is SEHNR and CDR2 FQNEAQ (reference sequence). The CDR3 contains 14 residues. CDR3 DNA sequence: TGTGCCAGCAGTTACTACCCTAGTTCCTACGAGCAGTACTTC. It codes for CASSYYPSSYEQYF.

This clonotype has only a few counts. This chain connects TRBV18 to TRBJ2-7; D remains ambiguous. CDR1 KGHSH and CDR2 LQKENI come from the germline V gene. The V gene lost 2 bases and the J gene lost 3 bases, with 8 bases spanning the gap. The length of the CDR3 is 13 residues. Written as DNA, the CDR3 is TGTGCCAGCTCACCAACGCAGTTCTACGAGCAGTACTTC. Translated, it gives CASSPTQFYEQYF.

By proportion, this clonotype is medium-sized (0.01 to 0.1%). This chain links TRBV12-3 or TRBV12-4 with TRBJ2-1; D call uncertain. The CDR3 sequence is 14 residues long. The V end lost 3 bases, the J end lost 10 bases, and 16 bases lay between the germline ends. The CDR3 loop reads CASSFWTQVGEQFF. In DNA form, the CDR3 reads TGTGCCAGCAGTTTCTGGACGCAGGTCGGGGAGCAGTTCTTC.

This clonotype was seen only a few times. The rearrangement uses TRBV25-1 and TRBJ2-3, with TRBD2 identical over 11 bases. Looked up from germline, CDR1 is MGHDK and CDR2 is SYGVNS. The CDR3 has 17 amino acids. V shed 4 bases, J shed 3 bases, and the junction held 9 bases outside the gene matches. CDR3 sequence (DNA): TGTGCCAGCAGTGCGAATAGCGGGAGGGCCGGGACAGATACGCAGTATTTT. Its translation: CASSANSGRAGTDTQYF.

This clonotype came up many times. The chain recombines TRBV4-3 with TRBJ2-3; no clear D gene. Germline CDR1 is LGHNA and CDR2 is YSLEER. The CDR3 runs 14 residues. V lost 0 bases and J 8 bases, leaving 12 bases between the germline ends. CDR3 in DNA: TGCGCCAGCAGCCAAGACGCCGGCGTAGGTACGCAGTATTTT. Its protein is CASSQDAGVGTQYF.

This sequence joins TRBV20-1 and TRBJ2-1, with a possible D match to TRBD2 (6 bases). The germline V gene encodes CDR1 DFQATT and CDR2 SNEGSKA (reference sequence). CDR3 length equals 14 residues. V lost 6 bases and J 1 base, leaving 13 bases between the germline ends. DNA for the CDR3: TGCAGTGCAGAGAGAGGGAGGTCCTACAATGAGCAGTTCTTC. Protein product: CSAERGRSYNEQFF.

This clonotype was seen a handful of times. The chain combines TRBV12-3 or TRBV12-4 with TRBJ2-2; possible D gene TRBD1, 6 bases. The CDR3 runs 16 residues. Trimming stripped 5 bases from V and 0 bases from J, with 13 bases between. The CDR3 reads CASSKPGTSNTGELFF. DNA of the CDR3: TGTGCCAGCAGTAAACCCGGGACATCGAACACCGGGGAGCTGTTTTTT.

This clonotype has at least ten counts. This chain uses TRBV7-2 with TRBJ2-7, with D perhaps assigned TRBD1 or TRBD2 (6 bases each). From germline, CDR1 is SGHTA and CDR2 FQGNSA. This CDR3 comprises 14 residues. Trimming stripped 1 base from V and 4 bases from J, with 11 bases between. As DNA, the CDR3 is TGTGCCAGCAGCTTAGTCCCGGGGGCGTACGAGCAGTACTTC. Amino acids: CASSLVPGAYEQYF.

The rearrangement links TRBV7-9 to TRBJ2-7; 10 positions agree with TRBD1. CDR3 size: 15 residues. V lost 5 bases, J lost 2 bases, and 6 bases stayed unmatched. The germline gives CDR1 SEHNR, CDR2 FQNEAQ (reference sequence). The CDR3 DNA follows: TGTGCCAGCAGCGCCGGGACAGGGGTGGCCTACGAGCAGTACTTC. It codes for CASSAGTGVAYEQYF.

The chain links TRBV28 to TRBJ2-7, with 7 bases lining up with TRBD2. After removal of 7 bases from V and 2 bases from J, the junction contained 5 bases not matched to a gene. Germline loops: CDR1 MDHEN, CDR2 SYDVKM. The CDR3 spans 13 residues. In DNA, the CDR3 is TGTGCCAGCACTAGCGGTGCCGCCTACGAGCAGTACTTC. Its translation: CASTSGAAYEQYF.

This clonotype was detected a few times. The chain uses TRBV7-9 and TRBJ1-2; weak D call: TRBD1 (6 bases). Trimming removed 2 bases from V and 4 bases from J, with 17 bases in between. The CDR3 totals 16 residues. From germline, CDR1 is SEHNR and CDR2 FQNEAQ (reference sequence). The CDR3 coding sequence is TGTGCCAGCAGCTTAAGTTTCGGACAGAGGGTCTATGGCTACACCTTC. This encodes CASSLSFGQRVYGYTF. The full variable domain, with the rest looked up from reference TRBV7-9 and TRBJ1-2, is DTGVSQNPRHKITKRGQNVTFRCDPISEHNRLYWYRQTLGQGPEFLTYFQNEAQLEKSRLLSDRFSAERPKGSFSTLEIQRTEQGDSAMYLCASSLSFGQRVYGYTFGSGTRLTVV.

This sequence joins TRBV29-1 and TRBJ2-7, with 13 bases matching TRBD2. This CDR3 contains 16 residues. Germline-derived CDR1 and CDR2 are SQVTM and ANQGSEA. V shed 0 bases, J shed 4 bases, and the junction held 6 bases outside the gene matches. The CDR3: CSVEDGLAGVIYEQYF. Written as DNA, the CDR3 is TGCAGCGTTGAAGATGGACTAGCGGGAGTGATATACGAGCAGTACTTC.

This clonotype was recorded at least ten times. The V and J genes are TRBV10-3 and TRBJ1-4, with 7 bases aligning to TRBD1. V shed 2 bases and J 4 bases; nucleotides not matched to a gene: 1. CDR1 and CDR2 from the germline V gene are ENHRY and SYGVKD. The CDR3 runs to 14 residues. CDR3 coding DNA: TGTGCCATCAGTGAGGGACAGGATAATGAAAAACTGTTTTTT. Its protein product is CAISEGQDNEKLFF.

This clonotype was observed a handful of times. The rearrangement joins TRBV7-9 to TRBJ2-5; 7 bases are shared with TRBD2. There are 16 residues in the CDR3. Germline CDR1 reads SEHNR; CDR2 reads FQNEAQ (reference sequence). V shed 1 base and J 6 bases; nucleotides not matched to a gene: 11. CDR3 amino acids: CASSLEGRERKQTQYF. The CDR3 coding sequence is TGTGCCAGCAGCTTAGAAGGGCGGGAGAGAAAGCAGACCCAGTACTTC.

V usage is TRBV4-1 and J usage is TRBJ2-2; no clear D gene. CDR1 and CDR2 (germline): MGHRA, YSYEKL. The V end lost 3 bases, the J end lost 4 bases, and 15 bases lay between the germline ends. The CDR3 contains 16 residues. The CDR3 here is CASSHSAELPTGELFF. CDR3 coding DNA: TGCGCCAGCAGCCATTCGGCGGAGTTACCCACCGGGGAGCTGTTTTTT.